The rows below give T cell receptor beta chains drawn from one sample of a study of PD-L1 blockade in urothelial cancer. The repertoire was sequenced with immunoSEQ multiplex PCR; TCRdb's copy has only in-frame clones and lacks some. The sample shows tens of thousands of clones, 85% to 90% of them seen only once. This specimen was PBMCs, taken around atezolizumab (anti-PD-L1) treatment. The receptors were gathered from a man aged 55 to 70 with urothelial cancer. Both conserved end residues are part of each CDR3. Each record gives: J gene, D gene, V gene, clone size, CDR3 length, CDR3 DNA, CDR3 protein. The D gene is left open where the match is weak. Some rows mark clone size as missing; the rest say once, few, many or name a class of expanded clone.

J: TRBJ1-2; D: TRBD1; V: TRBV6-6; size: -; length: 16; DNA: TGTGCCAGCAGTTACGCGGGGGACAGGGATAAGAATGGCTACACCTTC; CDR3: CASSYAGDRDKNGYTF
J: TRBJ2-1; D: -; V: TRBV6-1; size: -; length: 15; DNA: TGTGCCAGCAGTGCATGGTGGGGGCCTTCGGATGAGCAGTTCTTC; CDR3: CASSAWWGPSDEQFF
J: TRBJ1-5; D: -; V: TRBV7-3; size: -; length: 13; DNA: TGTGCCAGCAGCACTAATTTAGGTCAGCCCCAGCATTTT; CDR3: CASSTNLGQPQHF
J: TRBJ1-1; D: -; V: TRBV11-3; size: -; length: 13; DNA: TGTGCCAGCAGCTTAGGGGCAAGGGGATGGACTTTCTTT; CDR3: CASSLGARGWTFF
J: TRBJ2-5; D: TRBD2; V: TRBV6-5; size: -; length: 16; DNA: TGTGCCAGCAGTTACCGGGGGAACCTGGGAGGGGAGACCCAGTACTTC; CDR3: CASSYRGNLGGETQYF
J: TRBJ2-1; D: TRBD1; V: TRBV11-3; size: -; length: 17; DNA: TGTGCCAGCAGCGGACGACACAGGGGGAGCTCCTACAATGAGCAGTTCTTC; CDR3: CASSGRHRGSSYNEQFF
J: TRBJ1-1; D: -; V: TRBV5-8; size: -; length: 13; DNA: TGTGCCAGCAGCGCAGATTCAGGCTTCGGCGCTTTCTTT; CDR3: CASSADSGFGAFF
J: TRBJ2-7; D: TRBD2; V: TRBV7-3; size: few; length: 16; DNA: TGTGCCAGCAGCTTATATCCAGCGGGAGGGCCTTACGAGCAGTACTTC; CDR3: CASSLYPAGGPYEQYF
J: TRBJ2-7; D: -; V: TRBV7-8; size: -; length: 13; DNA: TGTGCCAGCGCAACAGGGAGAGTGGCCGAGCAGTACTTC; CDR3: CASATGRVAEQYF
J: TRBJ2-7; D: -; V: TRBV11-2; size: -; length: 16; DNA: TGTGCCAGCAGCTTAGTTGCCAGGGCGAGCTCCTACGAGCAGTACTTC; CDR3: CASSLVARASSYEQYF
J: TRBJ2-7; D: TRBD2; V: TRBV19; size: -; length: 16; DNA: TGTGCCAGTAGTACTGGAGGGACTAGCGGTACCTACGAGCAGTACTTC; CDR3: CASSTGGTSGTYEQYF
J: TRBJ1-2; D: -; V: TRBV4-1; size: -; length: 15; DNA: TGCGCCAGCAGCCAGGAAGGACAGACTGACTATGGCTACACCTTC; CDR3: CASSQEGQTDYGYTF
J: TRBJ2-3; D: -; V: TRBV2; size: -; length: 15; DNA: TGTGCCAGCAGTCCCAGGGGACACTTCACAGATACGCAGTATTTT; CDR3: CASSPRGHFTDTQYF
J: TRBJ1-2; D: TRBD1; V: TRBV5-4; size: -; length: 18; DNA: TGTGCCAGCAGCTTGGCCGCTAAGGTGTCAGGGGGTCTGAGTGGCTACACCTTC; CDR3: CASSLAAKVSGGLSGYTF
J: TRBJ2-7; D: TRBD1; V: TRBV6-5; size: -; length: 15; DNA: TGTGCCAGCAGTTACTCGAAGGACAGGGGTCTCGAGCAGTACTTC; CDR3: CASSYSKDRGLEQYF
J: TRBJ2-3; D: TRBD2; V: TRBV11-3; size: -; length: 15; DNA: TGTGCCAGCAGCCCTCAGCGGGGGGCCCGGGATACGCAGTATTTT; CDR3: CASSPQRGARDTQYF
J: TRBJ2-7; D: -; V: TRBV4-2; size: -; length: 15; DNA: TGTGCCAGCAGCCAAGAGAGGCGGGGCTCCTACGAGCAGTACTTC; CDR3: CASSQERRGSYEQYF